This entry concerns a single T cell receptor (beta chain). Clones were read by immunoSEQ multiplex PCR, and TCRdb kept only the in-frame ones, dropping some. This repertoire shows 30,000 to 45,000 clones, roughly 90% found once; its top ten account for over 10%. The CDR3 has 15 amino acids. With V trimmed by 6 bases and J by 6 bases, 10 bases remained unmatched. Germline V gives CDR1 SNHLY, CDR2 FYNNEI. The sample belongs to a study of T cell changes during pregnancy in multiple sclerosis. This receptor was identified in a female donor with multiple sclerosis, enrolled in a pregnancy study. The chain combines TRBV2 with TRBJ1-5; 8 bases align to TRBD1. This specimen consisted of CD8+ T cells from peripheral blood mononuclear cells, obtained in the first trimester of pregnancy. The CDR3 protein is CASRQGEDTGQPQHF. CDR3 in DNA: TGTGCCAGCAGACAGGGGGAAGATACGGGTCAGCCCCAGCATTTT.